The 30 T cell receptor beta chains in this list originate from one sample, sequenced in a study of Ad26.COV2.S vaccination and SARS-CoV-2 variants. The table came from immunoSEQ multiplex PCR; TCRdb's copy has only in-frame clones and leaves some out. The sample records about 460,000 clones, 80% to 90% being singletons. Regarding treatment: 15 to 20 received Ad26.COV2.S at low or high dose, single or two shots; about 5 received placebo; per-sample allocation not given. Sampling occurred on day 63 after the first vaccine or placebo injection. This sample comprised peripheral blood, obtained in a trial of Ad26.COV2.S vaccine versus placebo. These receptors all stem from a person aged 18 to 65 who received the Ad26.COV2.S COVID-19 vaccine or a placebo.

This chain joins TRBV18 and TRBJ1-5; no clear D gene. Germline V gives CDR1 KGHSH, CDR2 LQKENI. Trimming shortened V by 5 bases and J by 9 bases, and 14 bases separated the two germline ends. The CDR3 runs to 13 residues. CDR3 DNA: TGTGCCAGCTCATCGGCCGGGATTTTGCCCCAGCATTTT. It specifies CASSSAGILPQHF.

This rearrangement joins TRBV7-2 to TRBJ2-3, with 7 nucleotides matching TRBD2. Trimming at V came to 2 bases and at J to 5 bases, leaving 10 bases not matched to a gene. The CDR3 runs to 16 residues. Germline V gene data show CDR1 as SGHTA and CDR2 as FQGNSA. The CDR3 region is CASSLSGGGAGDTQYF. The CDR3 DNA follows: TGTGCCAGCAGCTTAAGTGGGGGGGGTGCGGGAGATACGCAGTATTTT.

V and J are TRBV6-6 and TRBJ2-7; 10 bases map to TRBD2. Looked up from germline, CDR1 is MNHNY and CDR2 is SVGAGI (reference sequence). Germline trimming cut 6 bases from V and 0 bases from J; bases unmatched to any gene: 5. The CDR3 contains 15 residues. CDR3 DNA sequence: TGTGCCAGCAGCTGGACTAGCGGCCCCTCCTACGAGCAGTACTTC. Its protein is CASSWTSGPSYEQYF.

The V call is TRBV19, the J call TRBJ2-7; maybe TRBD2 (6 bases). This CDR3 contains 14 residues. Germline V CDR1 and CDR2: LNHDA, SQIVND (reference sequence). V lost 3 bases and J 2 bases, leaving 11 bases between the germline ends. CDR3 nucleotides: TGTGCCAGTAGTATTGGAGGGATCACCTACGAGCAGTACTTC. Translation gives CASSIGGITYEQYF. Full variable domain (rest looked up from reference TRBV19 and TRBJ2-7): DGGITQSPKYLFRKEGQNVTLSCEQNLNHDAMYWYRQDPGQGLRLIYYSQIVNDFQKGDIAEGYSVSREKKESFPLTVTSAQKNPTAFYLCASSIGGITYEQYFGPGTRLTVT.

This chain joins TRBV28 and TRBJ2-5; D tentatively fits TRBD1 or TRBD2 (7 bases each). V dropped 2 bases and J dropped 9 bases, with 22 bases sitting between them. CDR3 length: 16 amino acids. Germline-derived CDR1 and CDR2 are MDHEN and SYDVKM. Here the CDR3 reads CASSLIAAGGDAAQYF. In DNA form, the CDR3 reads TGTGCCAGCAGTTTAATCGCGGCAGGGGGGGATGCGGCCCAGTACTTC.

The chain uses TRBV6-1 and TRBJ1-2, with D possibly being TRBD1 (5 bases). The V end was cut by 3 bases, the J end by 3 bases, with 8 bases between. Germline V gene data show CDR1 as MNHNS and CDR2 as SASEGT. The CDR3 totals 13 residues. The CDR3 DNA reads TGTGCCAGCAGTGATCCGGGGGACTATGGCTACACCTTC. Translating it yields CASSDPGDYGYTF.

This clone was recorded once. The V call is TRBV19, the J call TRBJ1-1, with 9 bases that match TRBD1. Germline V gene data show CDR1 as LNHDA and CDR2 as SQIVND (reference sequence). The V and J ends lost 5 bases and 7 bases, in that order; junction bases with no gene match: 8. There are 14 residues in the CDR3. The CDR3 nucleotides read TGTGCCAGTAGTCGGGACAGGGTAATGGGTGAAGCTTTCTTT. Encoded protein: CASSRDRVMGEAFF.

V and J are TRBV6-5 and TRBJ2-3; D might be TRBD1 (6 bases). Germline V gene sequence: CDR1 MNHEY, CDR2 SVGAGI. V was shortened by 6 bases and J by 3 bases, with 7 bases between the two germline ends. The CDR3 spans 12 residues. The CDR3 nucleotides read TGTGCCAGCAGAGGGACAACAGATACGCAGTATTTT. It encodes CASRGTTDTQYF.

This chain uses TRBV28 with TRBJ2-7; tentative D call: TRBD2 (6 bases). The CDR3 extends over 15 amino acids. Germline V gene lookup returns CDR1 MDHEN and CDR2 SYDVKM. V lost 6 bases and J 4 bases, leaving 19 bases between the germline ends. CDR3 protein: CASSPQWGEIYEQYF. The CDR3 DNA is TGTGCCAGCAGCCCCCAGTGGGGGGAGATATACGAGCAGTACTTC.

The chain carries TRBV6-5 and TRBJ1-4; D unresolved. Trimming stripped 2 bases from V and 6 bases from J, with 10 bases between. Germline V CDR1 and CDR2: MNHEY, SVGAGI. CDR3 length: 14 amino acids. CDR3: CASSYLGRDEKLFF. The CDR3 nucleotides read TGTGCCAGCAGTTACCTGGGCAGAGATGAAAAACTGTTTTTT.

The J gene is TRBJ1-1, the V gene TRBV5-1, with a possible D match to TRBD1 (5 bases). Trimming shortened V by 0 bases and J by 1 base, and 7 bases separated the two germline ends. The length of the CDR3 is 14 residues. Germline V gene data show CDR1 as SGHRS and CDR2 as YFSETQ. CDR3 in amino acids: CASSLGGANTEAFF. The DNA for the CDR3 is TGCGCCAGCAGCTTGGGAGGGGCGAACACTGAAGCTTTCTTT.

The chain employs TRBV6-6 and TRBJ2-7; D gene uncertain. CDR1 and CDR2 (germline): MNHNY, SVGAGI (reference sequence). With 0 bases removed from V and 2 bases from J, the gap between germline ends came to 11 bases. This CDR3 has 15 residues. The CDR3 sequence: CASSYSTYVPYEQYF. The CDR3 nucleotides read TGTGCCAGCAGTTACTCGACGTATGTCCCCTACGAGCAGTACTTC.

J is TRBJ2-7 and V is TRBV2; tentative D call: TRBD2 (6 bases). Germline CDR1 SNHLY, CDR2 FYNNEI. This CDR3 has 12 residues. V shed 8 bases and J shed 5 bases, with 13 bases lying between them. CDR3 sequence reads: CASGKDYHEQYF. In DNA, the CDR3 is TGTGCCAGCGGAAAGGACTACCACGAGCAGTACTTC.

Only one count was recorded for this clone. The chain couples TRBV6-5 to TRBJ2-2, with TRBD2 matching over 10 bases. Germline trimming cut 7 bases from V and 5 bases from J; bases unmatched to any gene: 7. The germline gives CDR1 MNHEY, CDR2 SVGAGI. The CDR3 consists of 15 residues. The CDR3 protein is CASTIAGGGTGELFF. In DNA, the CDR3 is TGTGCCAGCACAATAGCGGGAGGTGGGACCGGGGAGCTGTTTTTT.

V and J are TRBV20-1 and TRBJ2-5; D gene ambiguous. V gave up 2 bases and J gave up 7 bases, with 8 bases separating them. This CDR3 has 11 residues. Germline assignment: CDR1 DFQATT and CDR2 SNEGSKA (reference sequence). The CDR3 DNA sequence: TGCAGTGCTAGAATATCAGGGACCCAGTACTTC. Amino acid sequence: CSARISGTQYF.

The chain employs TRBV10-3 and TRBJ1-1, with D hard to call. The germline CDR1 and CDR2 sequences are ENHRY and SYGVKD. The CDR3 length is 24 residues. V gave up 0 bases and J gave up 8 bases, with 43 bases separating them. In DNA form, the CDR3 reads TGTGCCATCAGTGAGTCGTGGCTTGGTGCGGCTATTACGGAGAGATATCAAAGACCAAAAGAAGCTTTCTTT. It is translated as CAISESWLGAAITERYQRPKEAFF.

This chain connects TRBV2 to TRBJ2-7, with TRBD2 matching over 10 bases. Germline CDR1 is SNHLY and CDR2 is FYNNEI. With 8 bases clipped from V and 6 bases from J, the junction kept 13 bases outside the gene matches. The CDR3 has 15 amino acids. The CDR3 reads CASASLSSGRGEQYF. Here the CDR3 DNA reads TGTGCCAGCGCAAGCTTGTCTAGCGGGAGAGGCGAGCAGTACTTC.

The V call is TRBV19, the J call TRBJ1-5; maybe TRBD1 (6 bases). This CDR3 has 15 amino acids. Germline CDR1 is LNHDA and CDR2 is SQIVND (reference sequence). V lost 4 bases to trimming and J lost 0 bases, with 10 bases between them. The CDR3 DNA sequence: TGTGCCAGTAGTACCAGGGGTTTTAGCAATCAGCCCCAGCATTTT. It encodes CASSTRGFSNQPQHF.

CDR3 loop: CATSSPGGGQAGELFF. The CDR3 bases are TGTGCCACCAGCAGCCCCGGGGGCGGTCAGGCCGGGGAGCTGTTTTTT. The chain links TRBV15 to TRBJ2-2; D may be TRBD1 or TRBD2 (6 bases each). Trimming cost V 3 bases and J 6 bases, with 17 bases left between them. Germline-derived CDR1 and CDR2 are LNHNV and YYDKDF (reference sequence). The CDR3 is 16 residues long.

The chain is built from TRBV7-8 and TRBJ2-5, with TRBD2 matching over 8 bases. The J segment lost 2 bases and the V segment lost 1 base, leaving 12 bases of the junction unmatched. Germline CDR1 and CDR2: SGHVS and FQNEAQ. This CDR3 comprises 18 residues. The CDR3 DNA is TGTGCCAGCAGCTTAGATAGGTTAGCGGGAAGACCGCAAGAGACCCAGTACTTC. Amino acid sequence: CASSLDRLAGRPQETQYF. The full variable domain, in which reference TRBV7-8 and TRBJ2-5 provide the parts outside the CDR3, is GAGVSQSPRYKVAKRGQDVALRCDPISGHVSLFWYQQALGQGPEFLTYFQNEAQLDKSGLPSDRFFAERPEGSVSTLKIQRTQQEDSAVYLCASSLDRLAGRPQETQYFGPGTRLLVL.

This clone was seen just once. V gene TRBV2 combines with J gene TRBJ1-2; 7 nucleotides match TRBD1. The length of the CDR3 is 13 residues. The V gene's germline CDR1 is SNHLY and CDR2 FYNNEI. The junction had 1 base not matched to a gene; V was cut back by 4 bases and J by 2 bases. CDR3 DNA sequence: TGTGCCAGCAGTGGGGGACAGAACTATGGCTACACCTTC. This encodes CASSGGQNYGYTF.

This clone was observed a handful of times. The chain couples TRBV4-3 to TRBJ2-5; D is undetermined. The CDR3 covers 16 residues. CDR1 and CDR2 from the germline V gene are LGHNA and YSLEER. V was pared by 0 bases and J by 2 bases, with 13 bases between. The CDR3 DNA reads as TGCGCCAGCAGCCAAGATGGGTGGGCCGAACAAGAGACCCAGTACTTC. Its translation is CASSQDGWAEQETQYF.

The rearrangement joins TRBV4-1 to TRBJ1-4; D unresolved. The germline V gene has CDR1 MGHRA and CDR2 YSYEKL. With 3 bases removed from V and 7 bases from J, the gap between germline ends came to 18 bases. CDR3 length: 16 amino acids. This CDR3 is CASSHRTVQAGEKLFF. DNA for the CDR3: TGCGCCAGCAGCCACCGTACAGTCCAGGCGGGTGAAAAACTGTTTTTT.

The CDR3 spells CASSSRDSTNTGELFF. In nucleotides, the CDR3 is TGTGCCAGTAGTAGCCGGGACTCGACGAACACCGGGGAGCTGTTTTTT. The chain combines TRBV19 with TRBJ2-2; the D gene is possibly TRBD2 (6 bases). There are 16 residues in the CDR3. V lost 4 bases to trimming and J lost 0 bases, with 12 bases between them. The germline V gene encodes CDR1 LNHDA and CDR2 SQIVND (reference sequence).

The chain has TRBV5-8 and TRBJ1-5; the match to TRBD1 covers 7 bases. The germline CDR1 and CDR2 sequences are SGHTS and YDEGEE. Unmatched junction bases numbered 9, after V lost 7 bases and J lost 5 bases. The length of the CDR3 is 14 residues. The CDR3 coding sequence is TGTGCCAGCGTCGACCGGGACAGTTATCAGCCCCAGCATTTT. Protein: CASVDRDSYQPQHF. The full variable domain, completed using reference TRBV5-8 and TRBJ1-5, is EAGVTQSPTHLIKTRGQQATLRCSPISGHTSVYWYQQALGLGLQFLLWYDEGEERNRGNFPPRFSGRQFPNYSSELNVNALELEDSALYLCASVDRDSYQPQHFGDGTRLSIL.

The J gene is TRBJ2-3, the V gene TRBV27; tentatively, D is TRBD1 (6 bases). CDR1 and CDR2 (germline): MNHEY, SMNVEV (reference sequence). This CDR3 region has 16 residues. The V end was cut by 6 bases, the J end by 6 bases, with 22 bases between. CDR3 in amino acids: CASSTPRGWGKDTQYF. The CDR3 DNA follows: TGTGCCAGCAGCACCCCGAGGGGGTGGGGCAAGGATACGCAGTATTTT.

The genes are TRBV3-1 (or the pseudogene TRBV3-2) and TRBJ1-4, with D unclear. V was trimmed by 1 base and J by 8 bases, leaving 14 bases between them. The CDR3 sequence is 15 residues long. CDR1 is LGHDT and CDR2 is YNNKEL in the germline V gene (reference sequence). CDR3 sequence: CASSQAITASEKLFF. The CDR3 nucleotides read TGTGCCAGCAGCCAAGCGATCACAGCCTCCGAAAAACTGTTTTTT.

The V gene is TRBV18, the J gene TRBJ2-7; tentatively, D is TRBD1 (5 bases). Germline V gene sequence: CDR1 KGHSH, CDR2 LQKENI. This CDR3 has 15 amino acids. The ends were cut back, 6 bases at V and 1 base at J, with 16 bases in the middle. The CDR3 DNA sequence: TGTGCCAGCTCCCCGACAGAGTTGGTGTCCTACGAGCAGTACTTC. Protein product: CASSPTELVSYEQYF.

This chain joins TRBV29-1 and TRBJ2-4; 8 nucleotides agree with TRBD1. Trimming took 5 bases from V and 9 from J; bases not matched to a gene: 6. This CDR3 comprises 12 residues. The V gene's germline CDR1 is SQVTM and CDR2 ANQGSEA. For the CDR3, the DNA is TGCAGCGTTCGGACAGGGACAGGCATTCAGTACTTC. The encoded protein is CSVRTGTGIQYF. Full variable domain (remainder filled in from reference TRBV29-1 and TRBJ2-4): SAVISQKPSRDICQRGTSLTIQCQVDSQVTMMFWYRQQPGQSLTLIATANQGSEATYESGFVIDKFPISRPNLTFSTLTVSNMSPEDSSIYLCSVRTGTGIQYFGAGTRLSVL.

The CDR3 DNA follows: TGCAGCGTTGGTAACAGGGACGGGGGTGGCTACACCTTC. It yields the protein CSVGNRDGGGYTF. The genes are TRBV29-1 and TRBJ1-2; TRBD1 might be the D (6 bases). Trimming removed 4 bases at V and 7 bases at J, with 16 bases between. This CDR3 spans 13 amino acids. Germline loops: CDR1 SQVTM, CDR2 ANQGSEA.